This T cell receptor (beta chain) derives from a study of CD8 T cells in ankylosing spondylitis. General study findings and limits: Ankylosing spondylitis blood appeared to carry a characteristic TCR beta motif of roughly 8 highly homologous variants.

Germline CDR1 SEHNR, CDR2 FQNEAQ (reference sequence). Trimming removed 5 bases from V and 4 bases from J, with 14 bases in between. The CDR3 contains 15 residues. A few counts support this clonotype. Its matching antigen is unknown. TCRdb fed the 5' RACE reads into MiXCR, producing one record per CDR3 protein. The sample yields some 840,000 distinct CDR3 sequences, 10% to 15% seen once. The TCR originated in a male donor with ankylosing spondylitis. V is TRBV7-9 and J is TRBJ1-4, with D possibly being TRBD1 (5 bases). Sequenced: blood, either unsorted or a sorted T cell fraction (not recorded which). CDR3 sequence: CASSPWGGDNEKLFF. In DNA, the CDR3 is TGTGCCAGCAGCCCCTGGGGAGGGGATAATGAAAAACTGTTTTTT.